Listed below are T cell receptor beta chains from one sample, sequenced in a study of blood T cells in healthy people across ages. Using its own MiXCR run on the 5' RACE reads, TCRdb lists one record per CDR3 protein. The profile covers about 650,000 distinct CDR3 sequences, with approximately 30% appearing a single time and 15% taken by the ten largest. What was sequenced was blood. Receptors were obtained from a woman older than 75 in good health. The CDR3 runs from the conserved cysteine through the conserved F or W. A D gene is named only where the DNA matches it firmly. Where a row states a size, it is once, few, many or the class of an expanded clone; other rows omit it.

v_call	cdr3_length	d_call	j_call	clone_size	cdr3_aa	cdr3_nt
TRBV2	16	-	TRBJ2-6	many	CASSRTERSGANVLTF	TGTGCCAGCAGTCGGACAGAGCGTAGCGGGGCCAACGTCCTGACTTTC
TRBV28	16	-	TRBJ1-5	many	CASSPTVTYSNQPQHF	TGTGCCAGCAGTCCGACGGTCACTTATAGCAATCAGCCCCAGCATTTT
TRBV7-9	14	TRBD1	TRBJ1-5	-	CASSLKGADQPQHF	TGTGCCAGCAGCTTAAAGGGGGCGGACCAGCCCCAGCATTTT
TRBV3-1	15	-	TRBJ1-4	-	CASSQVESDNEKLFF	TGTGCCAGCAGCCAAGTCGAGTCCGACAATGAAAAACTGTTTTTT
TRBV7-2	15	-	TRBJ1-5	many	CASSLADGGRQPQHF	TGTGCCAGCAGCTTAGCCGATGGGGGTCGGCAGCCCCAGCATTTT
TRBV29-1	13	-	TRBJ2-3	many	CSADNWGTDTQYF	TGCAGCGCAGATAACTGGGGCACAGATACGCAGTATTTT
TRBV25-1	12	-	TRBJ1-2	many	CASSEFGGGYTF	TGTGCCAGCAGTGAATTCGGTGGAGGCTACACCTTC
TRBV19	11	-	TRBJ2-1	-	CASISYNEQFF	TGTGCCAGTATTTCCTACAATGAGCAGTTCTTC
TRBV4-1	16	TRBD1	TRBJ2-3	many	CASSQSPGQGTDTQYF	TGCGCCAGCAGCCAGAGCCCGGGACAGGGGACAGATACGCAGTATTTT
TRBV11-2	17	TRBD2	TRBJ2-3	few	CASSLVGSRGGTDTQYF	TGTGCCAGCAGCTTAGTAGGTTCGCGGGGGGGCACAGATACGCAGTATTTT
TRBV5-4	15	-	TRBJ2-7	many	CASSLDPASSYEQYF	TGTGCCAGCAGCTTGGATCCCGCCAGCTCCTACGAGCAGTACTTC
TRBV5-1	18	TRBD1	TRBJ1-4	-	CASSRSGTGAASNEKRFF	TGCGCCAGCAGCAGATCCGGGACAGGGGCGGCGTCTAATGAAAAACGGTTTTTT
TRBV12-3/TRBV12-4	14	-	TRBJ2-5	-	CASSFRAEQETQYF	TGTGCCAGCAGCTTTCGGGCTGAACAAGAGACCCAGTACTTC
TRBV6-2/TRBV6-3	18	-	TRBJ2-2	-	CASSYRTGPTVGVGELFF	TGTGCCAGCAGTTACAGGACTGGTCCAACGGTCGGTGTTGGGGAGCTGTTTTTT
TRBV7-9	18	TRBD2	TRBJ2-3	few	CASSLGGTSGGPGGTQYF	TGTGCCAGCAGCTTAGGCGGTACTAGCGGGGGGCCAGGAGGTACGCAGTATTTT
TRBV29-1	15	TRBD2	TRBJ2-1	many	CSVYGLAGTYNEQFF	TGCAGCGTTTATGGACTAGCGGGCACCTACAATGAGCAGTTCTTC
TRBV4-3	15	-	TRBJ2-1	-	CASSQDPHRVDEQFF	TGCGCCAGCAGCCAAGATCCTCACAGAGTCGATGAGCAGTTCTTC
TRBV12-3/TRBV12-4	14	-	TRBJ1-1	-	CASSSHRGDTEAFF	TGTGCCAGCAGTTCCCATCGAGGGGACACTGAAGCTTTCTTT
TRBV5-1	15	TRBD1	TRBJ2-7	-	CAGSKGTGVSYEQYF	TGCGCCGGCAGCAAAGGGACAGGGGTTTCCTACGAGCAGTACTTC
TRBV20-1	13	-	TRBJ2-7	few	CSARGSARAEQYF	TGCAGTGCTAGAGGGTCAGCTAGGGCCGAGCAGTACTTC
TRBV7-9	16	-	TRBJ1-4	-	CASNHRVTSTNEKLFF	TGTGCCAGCAACCACCGGGTAACCTCAACTAATGAAAAACTGTTTTTT
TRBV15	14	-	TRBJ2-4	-	CATSLGQVRGIQYF	TGTGCCACCAGCCTGGGACAAGTGAGGGGCATTCAGTACTTC
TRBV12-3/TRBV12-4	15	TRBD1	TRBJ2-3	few	CASSLLGTGRDTQYF	TGTGCCAGCAGTTTATTGGGGACAGGACGCGATACGCAGTATTTT
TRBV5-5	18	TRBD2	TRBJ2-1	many	CASSLLASSGGTYNEQFF	TGTGCCAGCAGCTTGTTGGCCTCTAGCGGGGGGACCTACAATGAGCAGTTCTTC
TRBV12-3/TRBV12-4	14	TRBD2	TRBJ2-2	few	CASRLAGATGELFF	TGTGCCAGCAGGTTAGCGGGGGCCACCGGGGAGCTGTTTTTT
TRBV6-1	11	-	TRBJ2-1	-	CASMGWNEQFF	TGTGCCAGCATGGGATGGAATGAGCAGTTCTTC
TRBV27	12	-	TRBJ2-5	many	CASSYLKGTQYF	TGTGCCAGCAGCTACCTGAAAGGCACGCAGTACTTC
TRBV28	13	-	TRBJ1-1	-	CASSFLGRVEAFF	TGTGCCAGCAGTTTTCTTGGGAGGGTTGAAGCTTTCTTT
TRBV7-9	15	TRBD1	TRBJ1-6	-	CASSLYTGADSPLHF	TGTGCCAGCAGCTTATACACAGGGGCGGATTCACCCCTCCACTTT
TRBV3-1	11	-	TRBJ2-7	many	CASSQAHEQYF	TGTGCCAGCAGCCAAGCCCACGAGCAGTACTTC
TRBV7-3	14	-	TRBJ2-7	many	CASSLIRAGNEQYF	TGTGCCAGCAGCTTAATTCGGGCCGGGAACGAGCAGTACTTC
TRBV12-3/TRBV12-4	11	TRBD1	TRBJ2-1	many	CASRRDREQFF	TGTGCCAGCAGACGGGACAGGGAGCAGTTCTTC
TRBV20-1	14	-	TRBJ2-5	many	CSARVGGGQETQYF	TGCAGTGCTAGAGTGGGGGGCGGGCAAGAGACCCAGTACTTC
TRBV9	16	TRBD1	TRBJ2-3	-	CASSVAQGVSTGTQYF	TGTGCCAGCAGCGTAGCGCAGGGGGTGAGCACAGGCACGCAGTATTTT
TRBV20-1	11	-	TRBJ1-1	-	CSAKRGSEAFF	TGCAGTGCGAAGAGGGGGTCTGAAGCTTTCTTT
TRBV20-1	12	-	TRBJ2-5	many	CSARQGAETQYF	TGCAGTGCTAGACAAGGAGCGGAGACCCAGTACTTC
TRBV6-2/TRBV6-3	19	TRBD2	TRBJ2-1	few	CASSQEGLAGGPRDNEQFF	TGTGCCAGCAGCCAAGAGGGACTAGCGGGGGGCCCGCGGGACAATGAGCAGTTCTTC
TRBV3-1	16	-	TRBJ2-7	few	CASSQDYGASSYEQYF	TGTGCCAGCAGCCAAGATTACGGGGCTAGCTCCTACGAGCAGTACTTC
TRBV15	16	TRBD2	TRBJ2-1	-	CATSGGLAGSYNEQFF	TGTGCCACCAGCGGCGGACTAGCGGGGTCCTACAATGAGCAGTTCTTC
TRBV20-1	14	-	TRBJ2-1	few	CSAPGKVLYNEQFF	TGCAGTGCCCCAGGGAAGGTGCTCTACAATGAGCAGTTCTTC
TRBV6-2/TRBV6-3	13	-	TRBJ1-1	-	CASSRTGTVEAFF	TGTGCCAGCAGCCGCACCGGGACCGTTGAAGCTTTCTTT